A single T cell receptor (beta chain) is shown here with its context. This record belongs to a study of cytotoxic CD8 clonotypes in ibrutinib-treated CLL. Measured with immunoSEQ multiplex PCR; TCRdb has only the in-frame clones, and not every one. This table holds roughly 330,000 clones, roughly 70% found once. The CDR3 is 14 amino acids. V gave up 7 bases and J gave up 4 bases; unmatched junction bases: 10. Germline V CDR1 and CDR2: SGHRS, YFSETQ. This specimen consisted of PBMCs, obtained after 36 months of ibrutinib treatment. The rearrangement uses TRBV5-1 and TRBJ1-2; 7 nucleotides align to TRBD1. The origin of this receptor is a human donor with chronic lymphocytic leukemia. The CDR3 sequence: CASAWGQLLYGYTF. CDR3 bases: TGCGCCAGCGCTTGGGGACAGCTCCTCTATGGCTACACCTTC.